This T cell receptor beta chain was observed in a study of a mutant IDH1 vaccine in newly diagnosed glioma (dated by TCRdb to 2020 to 2022). Broadly, across the study: Vaccination was initiated 4-6 weeks after radiotherapy alone, or concurrently with temozolomide cycles in the chemotherapy-containing groups. Peripheral blood was collected at six visits: V03 (baseline), V05, V07, V10, V12 and V13. The week-35 safety follow-up was designated visit V12, and the week-47 end of study was designated visit V13. Before enrollment, most patients had been given radiochemotherapy with temozolomide as standard therapy, while the rest had received either radiotherapy alone or temozolomide alone. Longitudinal TCRB deep sequencing was done for 25 treated patients, wherever samples were available for exploratory analyses. Of the roughly 33 treated patients, approximately 60% were male and approximately 40% were female, and a mean age of approximately 40 years was recorded. Study-level results and caveats: PBMC samples for TCRB deep sequencing were selected based on availability. Changes in the top peripheral T cell clonotypes picked up by TCRB sequencing did not appear to be linked to pseudoprogression. Immune responses induced by the vaccine were seen in 90% to 95% of patients across multiple MHC alleles. According to the authors, sample limitations meant that analyses of patient blood samples could not be reproduced.

Libraries were made using the immunoSEQ multiplex PCR assay. Following the manufacturer's protocol, the hsTCRB Kit was used to amplify rearranged TCR beta chain sequences. TCRB libraries were sequenced on an Illumina MiSeq. In the original analysis: Demultiplexing, trimming and gene mapping were performed with the kit vendor's proprietary platform. The clones in this table, taken by TCRdb from immuneACCESS, are in-frame only. Not every clone is retained; where verified, under half of the shortfall comes from an unresolved V gene, and the cause of the rest is unknown. The DNA gave D and trimming, while V, J and clone size come from that table. The sample yields tens of thousands of clones; roughly nine tenths were counted once. The top ten constitute around 1.5% of the sample. Read against the paper, the sample's time point label means: week 35, safety follow-up. Each vaccine dose, consisting of 300 ug of a 20-mer mutant IDH1 peptide in Montanide, was administered subcutaneously with topical imiquimod. Patients were given eight vaccinations, in weeks 1, 3, 5, 7, 11, 15, 19 and 23, which matched visits V03 through V10. The donors had newly diagnosed IDH1-mutant astrocytomas of WHO grade 3 or 4 that showed loss of nuclear ATRX. The samples were drawn from NOA16, a multicentre, single-arm, open-label phase I trial in Germany that tested a mutant IDH1 peptide vaccine in humans for the first time. The DNeasy Blood and Tissue Kit was used to extract genomic DNA from EDTA blood for TCRB sequencing.

This clone was detected a few times. This clone's antigen is unknown. Base qualities are not at hand, and no much larger clone is one base apart. The specimen comprised PBMCs, sampled from a glioma patient whose treatment included an IDH1 peptide vaccine. This receptor was identified in a man aged 40-50 years with glioma.

The nucleotide sequence reads as follows: TGTGCCAGTAGGTATGGGACAGGGGGATCACCCCTCCACTTT. The resulting protein is CASRYGTGGSPLHF. Recombination linked TRBV19 to TRBJ1-6; a stretch of 11 junction bases matches TRBD1. From the germline V gene (reference sequence), CDR1 is LNHDA and CDR2 is SQIVND. The germline V end is reduced by 6 bases and the J end by 10 bases; junction bases left unmatched: 5. From the cysteine through the phenylalanine, the CDR3 covers 14 amino acids. Only the CDR3 region is kept as DNA, spanning 42 bases read in frame from base 1. The entire variable domain, with the stretches around the CDR3 drawn from the reference TRBV19 and TRBJ1-6 proteins, is DGGITQSPKYLFRKEGQNVTLSCEQNLNHDAMYWYRQDPGQGLRLIYYSQIVNDFQKGDIAEGYSVSREKKESFPLTVTSAQKNPTAFYLCASRYGTGGSPLHFGNGTRLTVT.